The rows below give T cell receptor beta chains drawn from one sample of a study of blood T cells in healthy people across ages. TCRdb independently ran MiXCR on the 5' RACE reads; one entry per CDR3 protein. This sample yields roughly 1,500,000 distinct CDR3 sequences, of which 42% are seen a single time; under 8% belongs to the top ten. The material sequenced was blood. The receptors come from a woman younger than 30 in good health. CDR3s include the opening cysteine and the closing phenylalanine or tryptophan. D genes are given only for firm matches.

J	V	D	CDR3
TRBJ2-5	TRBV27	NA	CASSSLGPTGWETQYF
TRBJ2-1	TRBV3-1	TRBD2	CASSQGTSGTSYNEQFF
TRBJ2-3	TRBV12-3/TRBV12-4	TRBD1	CASSPRFDRGPQYF
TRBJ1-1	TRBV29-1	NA	CSVGPTEAFF
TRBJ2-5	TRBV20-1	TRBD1	CSAEYSEGAFETQYF
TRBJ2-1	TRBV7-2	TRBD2	CATSGTSGSGEQFF
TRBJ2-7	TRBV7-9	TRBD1	CASSSMDRPYEQYF
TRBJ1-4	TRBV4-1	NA	CASSQDQGPGQKLFF
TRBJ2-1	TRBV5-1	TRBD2	CASSLYSAGGPYNEQFF
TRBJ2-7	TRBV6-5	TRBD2	CASSYGTSGTSLLYF
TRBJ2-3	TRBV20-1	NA	CSAGSRTDTQYF
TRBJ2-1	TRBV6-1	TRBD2	CASSELAGGYNEQFF
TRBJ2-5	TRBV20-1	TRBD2	CSARDLLAGDGETQYF
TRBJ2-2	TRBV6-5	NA	CASISIVGELFF
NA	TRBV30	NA	CAWSVGQPVYEQYF
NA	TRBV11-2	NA	CASSLYQRETQYF
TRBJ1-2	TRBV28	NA	CAGSLLGRDDVGYGYTF
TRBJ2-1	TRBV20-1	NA	CSARARTGNEQFF
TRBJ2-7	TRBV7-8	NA	CASSFWGASYEQYF
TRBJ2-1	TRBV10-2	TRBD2	CASGTSGVYNEQFF